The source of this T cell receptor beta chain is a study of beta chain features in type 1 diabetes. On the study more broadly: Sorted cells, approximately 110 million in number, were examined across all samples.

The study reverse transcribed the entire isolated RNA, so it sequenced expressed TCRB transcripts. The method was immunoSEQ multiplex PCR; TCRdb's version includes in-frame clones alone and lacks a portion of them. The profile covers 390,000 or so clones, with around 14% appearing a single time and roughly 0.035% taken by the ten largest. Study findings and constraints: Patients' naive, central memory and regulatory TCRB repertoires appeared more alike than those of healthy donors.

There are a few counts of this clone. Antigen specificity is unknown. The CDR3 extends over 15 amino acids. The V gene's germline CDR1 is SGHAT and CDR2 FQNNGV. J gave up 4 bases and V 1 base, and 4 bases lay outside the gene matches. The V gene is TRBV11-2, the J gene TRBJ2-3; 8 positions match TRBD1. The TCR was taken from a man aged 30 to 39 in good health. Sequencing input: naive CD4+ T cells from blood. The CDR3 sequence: CASSLGTGTADTQYF. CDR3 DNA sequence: TGTGCCAGCAGCTTAGGGACAGGGACAGCAGATACGCAGTATTTT.